This T cell receptor (beta chain) was sequenced in a study of T cells in Graves' hyperthyroidism and ophthalmopathy. This clonotype occurred a few times. Antigen unknown. When ophthalmopathy did not progress within 18 months, Graves' hyperthyroidism was considered stable. Patients having uncontrolled infection, another autoimmune disease, pregnancy or lactation were not included. Regarding the study as a whole: With a median lead of roughly 6.2 months before onset, the model predicted ophthalmopathy.

Amplification of TCR beta CDR3 regions was performed using RNA transcripts as template. A set of HTBI primers served as the primers for a first-round RT-PCR of the TCR CDR3. TCRdb reanalysed the multiplex PCR reads using MiXCR and keeps one entry per CDR3 protein. This table has about 290,000 distinct CDR3 sequences, roughly an eighth appearing once. The CDR3 runs 16 residues. Germline V gene sequence: CDR1 SGHTA, CDR2 FQGNSA. V was shortened by 4 bases and J by 2 bases, with 18 bases between the two germline ends. Specimen: blood. The V and J genes are TRBV7-2 and TRBJ2-7; D may correspond to TRBD1 or TRBD2 (5 bases each). The clonotype originates from a woman between 40 and 50 years old with Graves' hyperthyroidism. The DNA of the CDR3 is TGTGCCAGCAGCTCAAACCGGGACGGCCGACCCTACGAGCAGTACTTC. Translated, it gives CASSSNRDGRPYEQYF. Using reference TRBV7-2 and TRBJ2-7 for the parts outside the CDR3, the full variable domain is GAGVSQSPSNKVTEKGKDVELRCDPISGHTALYWYRQSLGQGLEFLIYFQGNSAPDKSGLPSDRFSAERTGGSVSTLTIQRTQQEDSAVYLCASSSNRDGRPYEQYFGPGTRLTVT.